This TCR beta chain stems from a study of vaccination and CD4 T cells after COVID-19. Study observations and caveats: Relatively few convalescent patients were studied; early post-infection timepoints were not included.

Specified treatment: roughly 11-day PBMC culture with coronavirus spike peptide pools or control peptides (ViraFEST assay). The unexposed donor's CD4+ T cells were collected before the COVID-19 pandemic (2011-2018). On this clonotype: The antigen is unknown.

Sequencing of cultured CD4+ T cell DNA used the Oncomine TCR Beta short-read assay. Someone extracted genomic DNA from cultured CD4+ T cells. TCRdb re-derived calls from the PCR reads in MiXCR, one entry per CDR3 protein. This sample has thousands of distinct CDR3 sequences; around a third occur once, and the top ten carry about 13%. The source material was CD4+ T cells from blood, cultured in vitro. This TCR was recovered from a human donor in good health.

The CDR3 spells CASSERPLSSGNTIYF. For the CDR3, the DNA is TGTGCCAGCAGTGAGAGGCCGCTAAGCTCTGGAAACACCATATATTTT. The chain carries TRBV2 and TRBJ1-3; no firm D call. In germline, CDR1 is SNHLY, CDR2 FYNNEI. The V end lost 3 bases, the J end lost 0 bases, and 12 bases lay between the germline ends. The CDR3 consists of 16 residues.